Shown below are 14 T cell receptor beta chains from a single sample sequenced in a study of T-cell memory formation after mild COVID-19. TCRdb used MiXCR to reprocess the 5' RACE reads, holding one entry per CDR3 protein. Among about 350,000 distinct CDR3 sequences listed, 13% to 15% were seen once. The sample consisted of PBMCs or a T cell subset sorted from them (not recorded which). Receptors were obtained from a man between 18 and 35 years old who had mild COVID-19 (a few samples of this study predate the infection). Cell type and time point are not known.

This clonotype was observed a few times. V is TRBV13 and J is TRBJ2-5; D uncertain. From germline, CDR1 is PRHDT and CDR2 FYEKMQ (reference sequence). V was pared by 10 bases and J by 7 bases, with 10 bases between. The CDR3 spans 10 residues. CDR3 sequence (DNA): TGTGCCATCCCTAGGCCGACCCAGTACTTC. Encoded protein: CAIPRPTQYF.

The chain is built from TRBV18 and TRBJ2-1, with 9 bases that match TRBD1. Trimming at V came to 6 bases and at J to 5 bases, leaving 5 bases not matched to a gene. The germline CDR1 and CDR2 sequences are KGHSH and LQKENI. This CDR3 comprises 14 residues. This CDR3 is CASSPRTGDNEQFF. CDR3 DNA: TGTGCCAGCTCGCCTCGGACAGGGGACAATGAGCAGTTCTTC.

For this clonotype: The junction departs from the called germline gene at one end, perhaps through a read error. This chain connects TRBV6-6 to TRBJ2-7; TRBD2 is a possible D gene (6 bases). Looked up from germline, CDR1 is MNHNY and CDR2 is SVGAGI (reference sequence). CDR3 length: 14 amino acids. The CDR3 region is CASSYLDYSFEQYF. CDR3 sequence (DNA): TGTGCCAGCAGTTACTTGGACTATTCCTTCGAGCAGTACTTC.

A note on this clonotype: This CDR3 fails to terminate in the conserved phenylalanine or tryptophan, so it likely reflects a read error. The CDR3 region is CASSYQLAIGEQFY. The CDR3, as DNA: TGTGCCAGCAGTTACCAACTAGCTATCGGTGAGCAGTTCTAC. The rearrangement uses TRBV6-6 and TRBJ2-1, with a possible D match to TRBD2 (6 bases). The CDR3 is made up of 14 amino acids. Trimming shortened V by 2 bases and J by 9 bases, and 14 bases separated the two germline ends. The germline CDR1 and CDR2 sequences are MNHNY and SVGAGI (reference sequence).

V and J are TRBV5-1 and TRBJ1-6, with 9 nucleotides matching TRBD1. Unmatched junction bases numbered 5, after V lost 3 bases and J lost 7 bases. The CDR3 has 15 residues. From germline, CDR1 is SGHRS and CDR2 YFSETQ. The CDR3 loop is CASSSGQGPNSPLHF. The CDR3 DNA reads as TGCGCCAGCAGCTCCGGACAGGGGCCGAATTCACCCCTCCACTTT.

This clonotype came up a few times. This chain links TRBV2 with TRBJ2-3; TRBD2 is a possible D gene (5 bases). Trimming left V 6 bases short and J 4 bases short, with 14 bases between. The CDR3 is 14 amino acids. Germline V gene data show CDR1 as SNHLY and CDR2 as FYNNEI. Here the CDR3 DNA reads TGTGCCAGCAGCGAGAATACACTAGCAGATACGCAGTATTTT. It codes for CASSENTLADTQYF.

This clonotype was seen many times. CDR3 protein: CASSQAGGFSEAFF. The CDR3 region has the DNA TGCGCCAGCAGCCAAGCAGGGGGCTTTTCTGAAGCTTTCTTT. The chain carries TRBV4-3 and TRBJ1-1, with 8 bases lining up with TRBD1. With 1 base clipped from V and 6 bases from J, the junction kept 4 bases outside the gene matches. CDR1 is LGHNA and CDR2 is YSLEER in the germline V gene. The CDR3 sequence is 14 residues long.

V is TRBV5-6 and J is TRBJ2-5; D gene unclear. This CDR3 comprises 16 residues. Germline loops: CDR1 SGHDT, CDR2 YYEEEE. The V and J ends lost 1 base and 1 base respectively, with 14 bases between them. The CDR3 DNA sequence: TGTGCCAGCAGCTTGTATGCCACATGGGCCCAAGAGACCCAGTACTTC. It translates to CASSLYATWAQETQYF.

The table lists this clonotype with many counts. V gene TRBV12-3 or TRBV12-4 combines with J gene TRBJ1-2, with D maybe TRBD1 (5 bases). V gave up 3 bases and J gave up 8 bases, with 16 bases separating them. The CDR3 is made up of 14 amino acids. The CDR3 DNA reads as TGTGCCAGCAGTTTTCCAGGGTCCTTCGGCGGCTACACCTTC. Translated, it gives CASSFPGSFGGYTF.

This clonotype has a handful of counts. The chain is built from TRBV27 and TRBJ2-3, with TRBD2 identical over 8 bases. V shed 8 bases and J 3 bases; nucleotides not matched to a gene: 13. CDR1 and CDR2 from the germline V gene are MNHEY and SMNVEV (reference sequence). The CDR3 loop spans 16 amino acids. The CDR3 DNA reads as TGTGCCAGCTGGCCCCGGAGGCGGGGGGTTACAGATACGCAGTATTTT. This translates into CASWPRRRGVTDTQYF.

This chain uses TRBV19 with TRBJ1-2; no definite D call. Germline lookup yields CDR1 LNHDA and CDR2 SQIVND (reference sequence). This CDR3 contains 11 residues. Trimming shortened V by 7 bases and J by 4 bases, and 7 bases separated the two germline ends. The CDR3 DNA sequence: TGTGCCAGTACTGGGGTCTATGGCTACACCTTC. Its protein product is CASTGVYGYTF.

In this sample, this clonotype turned up many times. The genes are TRBV5-1 and TRBJ2-3; 8 nucleotides line up with TRBD2. The CDR3 covers 16 residues. The V segment lost 4 bases and the J segment 0 bases; nucleotides outside the gene matches: 7. The germline gives CDR1 SGHRS, CDR2 YFSETQ. Here the CDR3 reads CASSVPRGGSTDTQYF. As DNA, the CDR3 is TGCGCCAGCAGCGTACCTCGGGGGGGCAGCACAGATACGCAGTATTTT.

This rearrangement joins TRBV9 to TRBJ1-3, with D hard to call. Germline V gives CDR1 SGDLS, CDR2 YYNGEE. V was pared by 4 bases and J by 4 bases, with 15 bases between. This CDR3 comprises 15 residues. Written as DNA, the CDR3 is TGTGCCAGCAGCTCGGGTGGACCCTCCGGAAACACCATATATTTT. Encoded protein: CASSSGGPSGNTIYF. The full variable domain, in which reference TRBV9 and TRBJ1-3 provide the parts outside the CDR3, is DSGVTQTPKHLITATGQRVTLRCSPRSGDLSVYWYQQSLDQGLQFLIQYYNGEERAKGNILERFSAQQFPDLHSELNLSSLELGDSALYFCASSSGGPSGNTIYFGEGSWLTVV.

The chain carries TRBV6-4 and TRBJ1-1, with D possibly TRBD1 on 5 matching bases. The CDR3 has 15 residues. The V gene lost 0 bases and the J gene lost 5 bases, with 13 bases spanning the gap. Germline assignment: CDR1 MRHNA and CDR2 SNTAGT. The CDR3: CASSDSWAGRTEAFF. CDR3 DNA: TGTGCCAGCAGTGACTCTTGGGCAGGGCGGACTGAAGCTTTCTTT.